The present TCR beta chain was sequenced within a study of identical twins. Germline CDR1 reads MNHEY; CDR2 reads SMNVEV (reference sequence). This CDR3 comprises 19 residues. As for this clonotype: The junction and the germline gene differ at one end; a read error may be behind it.

All donors were healthy, and all were Caucasian. Addition of a universal primer site occurred through template switching, and cDNA carried unique molecular identifiers. TCRdb called the 5' RACE reads again in MiXCR, with one record for every CDR3 protein. The table shows 1.5 million or so distinct CDR3 sequences, with about 32% occurring only once. Sequenced input: cord blood. The chain links TRBV27 to TRBJ2-1; 9 bases agree with TRBD2. The sequence was obtained from a newborn girl in good health. The CDR3 DNA reads TGTGCCAGCAGTTCCCTGAGAACTAGCGGGTCTTACAACTACGATGAGCGGTTCTTC. This gives the protein CASSSLRTSGSYNYDERFF.